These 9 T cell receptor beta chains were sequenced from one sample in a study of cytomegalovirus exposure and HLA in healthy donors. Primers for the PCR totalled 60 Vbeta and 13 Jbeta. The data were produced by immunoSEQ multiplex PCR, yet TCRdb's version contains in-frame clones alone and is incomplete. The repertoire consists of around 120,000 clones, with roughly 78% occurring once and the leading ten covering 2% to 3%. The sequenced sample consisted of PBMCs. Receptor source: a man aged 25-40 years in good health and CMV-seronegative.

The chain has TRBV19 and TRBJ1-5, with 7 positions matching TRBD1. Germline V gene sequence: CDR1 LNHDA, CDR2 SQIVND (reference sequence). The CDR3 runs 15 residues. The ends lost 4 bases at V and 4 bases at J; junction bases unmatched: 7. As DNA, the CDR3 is TGTGCCAGTAGTAAAGACAGGGTTGGTAATCAGCCCCAGCATTTT. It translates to CASSKDRVGNQPQHF. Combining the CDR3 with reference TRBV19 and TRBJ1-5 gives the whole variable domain DGGITQSPKYLFRKEGQNVTLSCEQNLNHDAMYWYRQDPGQGLRLIYYSQIVNDFQKGDIAEGYSVSREKKESFPLTVTSAQKNPTAFYLCASSKDRVGNQPQHFGDGTRLSIL.

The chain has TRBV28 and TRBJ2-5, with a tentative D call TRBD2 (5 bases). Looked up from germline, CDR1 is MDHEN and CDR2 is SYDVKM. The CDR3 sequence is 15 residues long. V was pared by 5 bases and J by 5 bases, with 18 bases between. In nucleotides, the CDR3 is TGTGCCAGCAGTCCAACCGGACTTCATCGGGAGACCCAGTACTTC. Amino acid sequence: CASSPTGLHRETQYF.

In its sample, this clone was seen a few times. CDR3 amino acids: CASVRQTLSFEAFF. CDR3 nucleotides: TGTGCCAGCGTACGACAGACACTATCCTTTGAAGCTTTCTTT. The chain combines TRBV7-9 with TRBJ1-1, with a tentative D call TRBD1 (5 bases). CDR1 and CDR2 (germline): SEHNR, FQNEAQ (reference sequence). V was cut by 8 bases and J by 7 bases, with 20 bases left in between. The length of the CDR3 is 14 residues.

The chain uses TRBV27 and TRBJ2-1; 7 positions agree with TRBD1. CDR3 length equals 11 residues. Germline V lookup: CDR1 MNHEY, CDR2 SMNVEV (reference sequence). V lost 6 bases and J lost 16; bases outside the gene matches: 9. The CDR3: CASRLGTERFF. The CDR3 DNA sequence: TGTGCCAGCAGGCTTGGGACAGAGCGATTCTTC.

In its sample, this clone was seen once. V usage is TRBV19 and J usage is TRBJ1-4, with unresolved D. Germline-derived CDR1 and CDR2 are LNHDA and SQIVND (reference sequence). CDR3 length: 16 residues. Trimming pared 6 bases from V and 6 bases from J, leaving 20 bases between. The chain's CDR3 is CASSGTFGVNHEKLFF. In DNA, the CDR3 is TGTGCCAGTAGCGGTACCTTCGGGGTGAACCATGAAAAACTGTTTTTT.

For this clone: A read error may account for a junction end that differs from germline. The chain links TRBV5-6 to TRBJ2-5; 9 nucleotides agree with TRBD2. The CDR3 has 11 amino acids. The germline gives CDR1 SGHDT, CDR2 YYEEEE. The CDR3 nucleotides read TGTGCCAGCAGCTTAGGACTAGCGAGGGACTTC. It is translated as CASSLGLARDF.

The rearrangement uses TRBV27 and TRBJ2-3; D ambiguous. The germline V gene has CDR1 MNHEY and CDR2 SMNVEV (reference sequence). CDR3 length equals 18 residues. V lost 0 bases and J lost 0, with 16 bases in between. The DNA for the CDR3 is TGTGCCAGCAGTTTATCCCCCCACAGTTACGCTAGCACAGATACGCAGTATTTT. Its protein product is CASSLSPHSYASTDTQYF.

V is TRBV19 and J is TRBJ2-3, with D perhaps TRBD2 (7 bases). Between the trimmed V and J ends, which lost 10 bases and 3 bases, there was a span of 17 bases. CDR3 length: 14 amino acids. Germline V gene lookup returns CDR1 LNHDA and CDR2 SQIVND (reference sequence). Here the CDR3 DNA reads TGTGCCACCTCTAGCGGAGGGGGAACAGATACGCAGTATTTT. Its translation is CATSSGGGTDTQYF.

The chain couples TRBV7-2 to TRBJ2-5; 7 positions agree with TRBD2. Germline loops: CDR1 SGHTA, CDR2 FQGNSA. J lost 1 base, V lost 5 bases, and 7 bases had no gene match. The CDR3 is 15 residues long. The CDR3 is CASSPLGTIQETQYF. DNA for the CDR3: TGTGCCAGCAGCCCCCTCGGGACTATCCAAGAGACCCAGTACTTC.